Listed here are 19 T cell receptor beta chains from one sample, sequenced in a study of blood T cell repertoires in COVID-19. The data were produced by immunoSEQ multiplex PCR, yet TCRdb's version contains in-frame clones alone and is incomplete. The sample has 84,000 or so clones; under 80% are singletons. Sequencing was done on a sample of peripheral blood. The receptors were gathered from a man between 60 and 75 years old with COVID-19, enrolled during active disease.

The rearrangement links TRBV9 to TRBJ1-6, with 8 positions matching TRBD1. Trimming removed 2 bases from V and 3 bases from J; junction bases left unmatched: 10. Germline CDR1 and CDR2: SGDLS and YYNGEE. The CDR3 length is 18 residues. The CDR3 region is CASSVFGGTGDYNSPLHF. CDR3 nucleotide sequence: TGTGCCAGCAGCGTTTTCGGGGGGACAGGCGACTATAATTCACCCCTCCACTTT.

V and J are TRBV18 and TRBJ2-2; 9 nucleotides agree with TRBD1. The CDR3 extends over 14 amino acids. CDR1 and CDR2 from the germline V gene are KGHSH and LQKENI. V dropped 5 bases and J dropped 6; count of bases not matched to a gene: 4. The CDR3 loop reads CASSAYRGPGELFF. CDR3 DNA sequence: TGTGCCAGCTCAGCATACAGGGGGCCCGGGGAGCTGTTTTTT.

The chain links TRBV6-2 or TRBV6-3 to TRBJ2-6, with D perhaps matching TRBD1 (5 bases). The CDR3 sequence is 16 residues long. V dropped 2 bases and J dropped 0 bases, with 8 bases sitting between them. The germline CDR1 and CDR2 sequences are MNHEY and SVGEGT. The CDR3 spells CASSYGADSGANVLTF. As DNA, the CDR3 is TGTGCCAGCAGTTACGGGGCGGACTCTGGGGCCAACGTCCTGACTTTC.

The CDR3 reads CASSQRSGTGSFETQYF. The CDR3 bases are TGCGCCAGCAGCCAGAGGTCCGGGACAGGGAGTTTCGAGACCCAGTACTTC. The chain uses TRBV4-1 and TRBJ2-5, with TRBD1 matching over 9 bases. In germline, CDR1 is MGHRA, CDR2 YSYEKL. With V trimmed by 3 bases and J by 5 bases, 13 bases remained unmatched. CDR3 length: 17 residues.

This clone was recorded a few times. The V gene is TRBV7-8, the J gene TRBJ2-2; TRBD1 matches at 9 bases. Germline V gene sequence: CDR1 SGHVS, CDR2 FQNEAQ. Unmatched junction bases numbered 8, after V lost 3 bases and J lost 6 bases. This CDR3 contains 16 residues. The CDR3 reads CASSLTDRGWSGELFF. The DNA for the CDR3 is TGTGCCAGCAGCTTGACCGACAGGGGGTGGTCCGGGGAGCTGTTTTTT. Filled out from reference TRBV7-8 and TRBJ2-2, the complete variable domain reads GAGVSQSPRYKVAKRGQDVALRCDPISGHVSLFWYQQALGQGPEFLTYFQNEAQLDKSGLPSDRFFAERPEGSVSTLKIQRTQQEDSAVYLCASSLTDRGWSGELFFGEGSRLTVL.

The chain carries TRBV6-2 or TRBV6-3 and TRBJ1-2; D is uncertain. CDR3 length: 14 residues. The V gene lost 2 bases and the J gene lost 5 bases, with 12 bases spanning the gap. Germline V lookup: CDR1 MNHEY, CDR2 SVGEGT. The CDR3 reads CASSYERRTYGYTF. The DNA of the CDR3 is TGTGCCAGCAGTTACGAGCGCCGAACTTATGGCTACACCTTC.

The chain carries TRBV10-3 and TRBJ1-1, with D perhaps matching TRBD1 (5 bases). There are 15 residues in the CDR3. CDR1 is ENHRY and CDR2 is SYGVKD in the germline V gene. Trimming removed 6 bases from V and 1 base from J, with 15 bases in between. The CDR3: CAIRVIAGGNTEAFF. CDR3 in DNA: TGTGCCATCAGAGTTATTGCGGGGGGGAACACTGAAGCTTTCTTT.

The rearrangement links TRBV3-1 (or the pseudogene TRBV3-2) to TRBJ1-4; 8 bases are a match to TRBD1. Unmatched junction bases numbered 10, after V lost 0 bases and J lost 7 bases. Looked up from germline, CDR1 is LGHDT and CDR2 is YNNKEL (reference sequence). The CDR3 is 17 residues long. For the CDR3, the DNA is TGTGCCAGCAGCCAAGATCTGACAGGGGCGGGTGGTGAAAAACTGTTTTTT. This sequence encodes CASSQDLTGAGGEKLFF.

This rearrangement joins TRBV5-4 to TRBJ2-7; 12 positions agree with TRBD2. The length of the CDR3 is 15 residues. Germline V gene lookup returns CDR1 SGHNT and CDR2 YYREEE (reference sequence). With 4 bases clipped from V and 3 bases from J, the junction kept 5 bases outside the gene matches. CDR3 coding DNA: TGTGCCAGCAGCGAAGGACTAGCGGGGCTCTACGAGCAGTACTTC. Translated, it gives CASSEGLAGLYEQYF.

To note about this clone: Germline is not matched at one junction end, which may reflect a read error. V gene TRBV7-7 combines with J gene TRBJ2-3, with 7 bases matching TRBD1. CDR3 length equals 15 residues. The V gene's germline CDR1 is SSHAT and CDR2 FNYEAQ (reference sequence). In DNA form, the CDR3 reads TGTGCTAGCAGCTTAGGGGCAGGGGGATCAGATACGCAGTATTTT. This codes for CASSLGAGGSDTQYF.

The rearrangement uses TRBV5-1 and TRBJ1-1; D is undetermined. Trimming removed 5 bases from V and 5 bases from J, with 13 bases in between. Germline CDR1 SGHRS, CDR2 YFSETQ. The CDR3 is 13 residues long. Here the CDR3 reads CASSTKPGTEAFF. CDR3 coding DNA: TGCGCCAGCAGTACCAAGCCGGGAACTGAAGCTTTCTTT.

J is TRBJ1-5 and V is TRBV6-5; D remains ambiguous. The CDR3 totals 15 residues. Germline V gene lookup returns CDR1 MNHEY and CDR2 SVGAGI. The V end was cut by 3 bases, the J end by 9 bases, with 18 bases between. The CDR3 region has the DNA TGTGCCAGCAGTTATGACTCAGCCGGGATCGGGCCCCAGCATTTT. This gives the protein CASSYDSAGIGPQHF.

The CDR3 loop reads CASSADGQGGQPQHF. CDR3 coding DNA: TGCGCCAGCAGCGCCGACGGACAGGGCGGACAGCCCCAGCATTTT. The gene calls are TRBV5-1 and TRBJ1-5; the match to TRBD1 covers 8 bases. Germline loops: CDR1 SGHRS, CDR2 YFSETQ. J lost 7 bases, V lost 4 bases, and 10 bases had no gene match. The CDR3 has 15 amino acids.

The chain has TRBV4-1 and TRBJ2-2; D is unclear. The germline gives CDR1 MGHRA, CDR2 YSYEKL. This CDR3 is built from 15 residues. V was pared by 5 bases and J by 5 bases, with 15 bases between. CDR3: CASSDSPASTGELFF. The CDR3 DNA reads as TGCGCCAGCAGCGACTCCCCAGCGAGTACCGGGGAGCTGTTTTTT.

The chain combines TRBV30 with TRBJ1-2; 7 nucleotides align to TRBD1. V trimming: 4 bases; J trimming: 4 bases; junction bases outside the gene matches: 9. Germline CDR1 GTSNPN, CDR2 SVGIG (reference sequence). CDR3 length equals 14 residues. The CDR3: CAWNTGTVSYGYTF. Here the CDR3 DNA reads TGTGCCTGGAATACCGGGACAGTATCCTATGGCTACACCTTC.

The rearrangement uses TRBV15 and TRBJ2-1; TRBD1 might be the D (5 bases). Germline loops: CDR1 LNHNV, CDR2 YYDKDF (reference sequence). Trimming pared 11 bases from V and 0 bases from J, leaving 11 bases between. The CDR3 totals 13 residues. The CDR3 sequence is CAARQSSYNEQFF. In nucleotides, the CDR3 is TGTGCCGCGAGACAGAGCTCCTACAATGAGCAGTTCTTC. The full variable domain, rest sourced from reference TRBV15 and TRBJ2-1, is DAMVIQNPRYQVTQFGKPVTLSCSQTLNHNVMYWYQQKSSQAPKLLFHYYDKDFNNEADTPDNFQSRRPNTSFCFLDIRSPGLGDTAMYLCAARQSSYNEQFFGPGTRLTVL.

This rearrangement joins TRBV19 to TRBJ2-5, with a weak D call TRBD2 (6 bases). CDR3 size: 14 residues. Germline V gene sequence: CDR1 LNHDA, CDR2 SQIVND (reference sequence). V was trimmed by 3 bases and J by 9 bases, leaving 17 bases between them. The chain's CDR3 is CASSIMRAPGAQYF. DNA for the CDR3: TGTGCCAGTAGTATTATGAGGGCCCCGGGGGCCCAGTACTTC.

The genes are TRBV11-2 and TRBJ1-2; TRBD1 agrees at 7 bases. V dropped 4 bases and J dropped 2; count of bases not matched to a gene: 16. The CDR3 runs to 18 residues. Germline V lookup: CDR1 SGHAT, CDR2 FQNNGV. This CDR3 is CASSSVGTARSVNYGYTF. CDR3 nucleotide sequence: TGTGCCAGCAGCTCCGTTGGGACAGCCCGGAGTGTCAACTATGGCTACACCTTC.

This chain links TRBV18 with TRBJ1-4, with D possibly matching TRBD1 (5 bases). Germline lookup yields CDR1 KGHSH and CDR2 LQKENI. The CDR3 loop spans 15 amino acids. Trimming took 5 bases from V and 0 from J, leaving 10 bases between them. In DNA form, the CDR3 reads TGTGCCAGCTCAGGCCAGGGTCCAACTAATGAAAAACTGTTTTTT. The encoded protein is CASSGQGPTNEKLFF.